This T cell receptor beta chain derives from a study of blood T cell repertoires in COVID-19 (dated by TCRdb to 2020 to 2021). As for the study more broadly: Samples covering the acute and convalescent phases of COVID-19 were provided by collaborators in the United States, Italy and Spain. The samples were drawn from the first 160 participants of the ongoing ImmuneRACE study and from 950 to 1,500 subjects provided by 6 global collaborators. The repertoires were released in a freely available public database intended as a resource for research on the immune response to SARS-CoV-2. The dataset comprised deeply sampled blood TCRbeta repertoires from subjects exposed to, actively infected with, or recovered from COVID-19. Where available, HLA class I and class II types were taken from metadata supplied by the sample provider and were not determined by assay-based typing. The prospective study material was composed of cDNA or gDNA derived from T cells, B-cell-depleted T cells, or PBMCs. Nearly every sample came with metadata listing a de-identified subject ID, COVID-19 status, age in years and sex.

The collaborating institutions used their own protocols to collect whole blood in K2EDTA tubes. For TCRbeta analysis, collaborators shipped samples in one of three forms: frozen whole blood, isolated PBMCs, or DNA extracted from either of those sample types. TCRbeta CDR3 regions were amplified from genomic DNA by means of the immunoSEQ Assay, a bias-controlled multiplex PCR. The authors processed their data as follows. Nucleated cell counts per sample were estimated from amplification of reference gene primers within the assay. Sequence reads were collapsed and filtered to measure the absolute abundance of every unique TCRbeta CDR3 rearrangement. For each sample, productive Simpson clonality was calculated as the square root of Simpson's diversity index over productive rearrangements. Not all clones reach the TCRdb copy of this immuneACCESS table, which keeps in-frame sequences only. Checked studies attribute under half of the gap to unresolved V genes and leave the rest unexplained. The DNA was the basis for D and trimming; V, J and clone size are from that table. The sample table contains approximately 100,000 clones; only one count was recorded for 70% to 90% of them. The ten largest clones represent approximately 3.5% of the sample.

What the work shows at the level of the full study, not this receptor alone: Clinical and demographic metadata were provided uncurated, with the amount varying by source and participant.

With respect to this clone: There is no known antigen for this receptor. Base-call qualities are not available, and no considerably larger clone is one nucleotide away.

The junction shows trimming of 5 bases on V and 3 bases on J, plus 13 bases between the germline ends. The CDR3 holds 14 amino acids from the cysteine to the phenylalanine. The entry retains the CDR3 DNA only, 42 bases that are in frame from base 1. The germline V gene (reference sequence) provides CDR1 LNHDA and CDR2 SQIVND. This TCR came from an older woman with acute or convalescent COVID-19. The rearranged chain carries TRBV19 and TRBJ1-1; too little of a D gene remains to name it. Source material: peripheral blood. CDR3 sequence: CASSPTWLDTEAFF. The nucleotides are TGTGCCAGTAGTCCCACGTGGCTGGACACTGAAGCTTTCTTT.